This T cell receptor beta chain was sequenced during a study of blood T cells in healthy people across ages. CDR1 LGHDT and CDR2 YNNKEL come from the germline V gene (reference sequence). V lost 0 bases and J lost 5, with 10 bases in between. CDR3 length equals 14 residues. It was with a sample-barcoded 5' primer and a J-beta primer mix that a second PCR of roughly 7 to 12 cycles was run. Per-sample output comprised a minimum of 2.5 million paired-end reads containing CDR3. TCRdb used MiXCR to reprocess the 5' RACE reads, holding one entry per CDR3 protein. The repertoire holds 590,000 or so distinct CDR3 sequences, with approximately 30% as singletons. This clonotype was seen a few times. Aged roughly 6 to 90, donors were systemically healthy Caucasians from Russia.

This receptor was obtained from a woman of 80 years or more in good health. This rearrangement joins TRBV3-1 to TRBJ1-2; unclear D gene. The sequenced sample consisted of blood. The CDR3 loop reads CASSQEAGLYGYTF. The CDR3 coding sequence is TGTGCCAGCAGCCAAGAGGCGGGCCTTTATGGCTACACCTTC.